This T cell receptor beta chain appears in the sequencing data of a study of immune evolution from preneoplasia to lung adenocarcinoma. Points on this clone: The antigen is unknown.

H&E slides confirmed each diagnosis, reviewed by two pathologists independently. This table comes from immunoSEQ multiplex PCR, and its TCRdb copy is limited to in-frame clones, with some not included. The repertoire holds 4,500 to 5,500 clones, with about nine tenths as singletons. Study-wide points: Normal lung had the highest top T cell clone frequencies.

The CDR3 totals 14 residues. V dropped 4 bases and J dropped 7 bases, with 15 bases sitting between them. The germline V gene encodes CDR1 SGHRS and CDR2 YFSETQ. The sequence was collected from a person aged 45 to 59 with lung adenocarcinoma. What was sequenced was FFPE invasive lung adenocarcinoma tissue. This chain joins TRBV5-1 and TRBJ2-1; D ambiguous. The CDR3 loop reads CASSPEPTRNEQFF. The CDR3 coding sequence is TGCGCCAGCAGCCCGGAACCTACACGAAATGAGCAGTTCTTC.